This T cell receptor beta chain comes out of a study of control samples from healthy donors and cancer patients. Trimming took 6 bases from V and 4 from J, leaving 15 bases between them. Germline V gene lookup returns CDR1 SNHLY and CDR2 FYNNEI. This CDR3 has 14 residues. Some clones are missing from TCRdb's copy, which holds only in-frame ones; the method was immunoSEQ multiplex PCR. The table lists fewer than 85,000 clones, approximately 94% of them singletons. The material sequenced was blood. This receptor was obtained from a woman in her 30s in good health. The V gene is TRBV2, the J gene TRBJ1-1; a possible D gene is TRBD1 (5 bases). CDR3 region: CASREGLSGTEAFF. The CDR3 DNA follows: TGTGCCAGCAGGGAGGGACTATCGGGCACTGAAGCTTTCTTT.